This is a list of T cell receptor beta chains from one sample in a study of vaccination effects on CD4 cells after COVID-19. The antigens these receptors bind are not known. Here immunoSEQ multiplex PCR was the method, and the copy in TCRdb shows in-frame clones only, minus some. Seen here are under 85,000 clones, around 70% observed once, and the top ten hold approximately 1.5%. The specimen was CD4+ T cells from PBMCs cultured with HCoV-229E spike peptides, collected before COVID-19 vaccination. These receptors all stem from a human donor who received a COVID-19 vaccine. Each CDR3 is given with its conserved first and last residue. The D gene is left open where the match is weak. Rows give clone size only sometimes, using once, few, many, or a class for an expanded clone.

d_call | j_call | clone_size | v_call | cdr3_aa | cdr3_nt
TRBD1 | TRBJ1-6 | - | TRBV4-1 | CASSQATGGNSPLHF | TGCGCCAGCAGCCAAGCGACAGGGGGAAATTCACCCCTCCACTTT
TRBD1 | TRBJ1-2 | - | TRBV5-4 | CASSSLGTANYGYTF | TGTGCCAGCAGCTCTCTAGGGACAGCTAACTATGGCTACACCTTC
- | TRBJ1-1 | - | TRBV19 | CASGRQGITEAFF | TGTGCCAGCGGACGTCAGGGTATCACTGAAGCTTTCTTT
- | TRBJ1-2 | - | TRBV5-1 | CASSTVVGGGGYGYTF | TGCGCCAGCAGCACGGTCGTTGGGGGCGGGGGCTATGGCTACACCTTC
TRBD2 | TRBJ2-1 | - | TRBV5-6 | CASSSSGGAYNEQFF | TGTGCCAGCAGCTCTAGCGGGGGGGCCTACAATGAGCAGTTCTTC
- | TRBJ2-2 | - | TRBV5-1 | CASSGHTANTGELFF | TGCGCCAGCAGCGGCCACACTGCGAACACCGGGGAGCTGTTTTTT
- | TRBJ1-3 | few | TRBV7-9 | CASSLGGYGNTIYF | TGTGCCAGCAGCTTAGGGGGATATGGAAACACCATATATTTT
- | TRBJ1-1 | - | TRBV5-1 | CASSMYSQDTEAFF | TGCGCCAGCAGCATGTACTCCCAAGACACTGAAGCTTTCTTT
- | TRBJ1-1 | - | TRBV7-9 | CASSSSQIRNTEAFF | TGTGCCAGCAGCTCCTCACAGATAAGGAACACTGAAGCTTTCTTT
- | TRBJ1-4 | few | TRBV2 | CASSAVATNEKLFF | TGTGCCAGCAGTGCGGTAGCAACTAATGAAAAACTGTTTTTT
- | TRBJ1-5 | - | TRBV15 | CATSREVSNQPQHF | TGTGCCACCAGCAGAGAAGTGAGTAATCAGCCCCAGCATTTT
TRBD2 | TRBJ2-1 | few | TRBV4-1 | CASSPGTSGNNEQFF | TGCGCCAGCAGCCCTGGGACTAGCGGGAACAATGAGCAGTTCTTC
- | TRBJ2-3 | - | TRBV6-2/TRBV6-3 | CASSVGRPPGTQYF | TGTGCCAGCAGCGTGGGACGGCCCCCCGGTACGCAGTATTTT
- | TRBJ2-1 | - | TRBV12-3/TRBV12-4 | CASSFTGYDEQFF | TGTGCCAGCAGTTTCACTGGGTACGATGAGCAGTTCTTC
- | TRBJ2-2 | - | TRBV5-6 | CASSWTGLNTGELFF | TGTGCCAGCAGCTGGACGGGTCTGAACACCGGGGAGCTGTTTTTT
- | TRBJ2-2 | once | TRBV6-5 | CASSYDRGTGELFF | TGTGCCAGCAGTTACGATCGGGGGACCGGGGAGCTGTTTTTT
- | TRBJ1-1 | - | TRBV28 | CASSPGTSGSTEAFF | TGTGCCAGCTCACCGGGGACATCGGGGAGCACTGAAGCTTTCTTT
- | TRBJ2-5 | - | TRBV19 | CASRRAGEETQYF | TGTGCCAGTAGGCGGGCAGGGGAAGAGACCCAGTACTTC
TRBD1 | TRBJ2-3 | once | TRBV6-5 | CASSQTGPLTDTQYF | TGTGCCAGCAGCCAGACAGGGCCTCTCACAGATACGCAGTATTTT
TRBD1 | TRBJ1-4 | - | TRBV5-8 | CASSRGGLGEKLFF | TGTGCCAGCAGTCGAGGGGGCTTGGGTGAAAAACTGTTTTTT
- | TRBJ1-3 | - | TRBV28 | CAGSRRYSGNTIYF | TGTGCCGGTTCACGTCGGTACTCTGGAAACACCATATATTTT
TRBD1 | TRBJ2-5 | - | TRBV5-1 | CASSGQASGETQYF | TGCGCCAGCAGCGGACAGGCTTCTGGAGAGACCCAGTACTTC